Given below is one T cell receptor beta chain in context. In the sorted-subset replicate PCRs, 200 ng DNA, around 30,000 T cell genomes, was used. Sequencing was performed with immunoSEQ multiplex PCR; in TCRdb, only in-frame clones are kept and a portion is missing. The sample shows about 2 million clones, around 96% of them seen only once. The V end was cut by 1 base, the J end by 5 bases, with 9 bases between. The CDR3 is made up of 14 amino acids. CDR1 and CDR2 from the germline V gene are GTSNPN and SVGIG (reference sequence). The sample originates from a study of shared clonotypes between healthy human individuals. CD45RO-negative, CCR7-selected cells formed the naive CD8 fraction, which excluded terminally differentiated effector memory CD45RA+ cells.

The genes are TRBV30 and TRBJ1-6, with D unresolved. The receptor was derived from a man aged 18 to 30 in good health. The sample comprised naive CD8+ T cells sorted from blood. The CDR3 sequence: CAWSARTDNSPLHF. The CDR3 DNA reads TGTGCCTGGAGTGCCAGGACGGATAATTCACCCCTCCACTTT.